The rows below give T cell receptor beta chains drawn from one sample of a study of cytomegalovirus exposure and HLA in healthy donors. Clones were sequenced by immunoSEQ multiplex PCR, and TCRdb holds only the in-frame ones, with some missing. Here the sample spans roughly 300,000 clones, 87% being singletons. What was sequenced was PBMCs. The source of these receptors is a woman aged 30 to 39 in good health and CMV-seropositive. Both conserved end residues are trimmed from each CDR3. Clone size is stated in some rows and not others, as once, few, many or a class when expanded.

cdr3_aa: ASSIEATQY
j_call: TRBJ2-3
clone_size: NA
v_call: TRBV19

cdr3_aa: ASKDIRKHGYEQY
j_call: TRBJ2-7
clone_size: NA
v_call: TRBV28

cdr3_aa: ASTLPTGSEAF
j_call: TRBJ1-1
clone_size: NA
v_call: TRBV6-1

cdr3_aa: ASSLDGDYGYT
j_call: TRBJ1-2
clone_size: few
v_call: TRBV5-1

cdr3_aa: ASRGTGGDNNEQF
j_call: TRBJ2-1
clone_size: NA
v_call: TRBV2

cdr3_aa: ASSSNRQSNEKLF
j_call: TRBJ1-4
clone_size: once
v_call: TRBV4-2

cdr3_aa: ASSRTGTHPGELF
j_call: TRBJ2-2
clone_size: NA
v_call: TRBV7-9

cdr3_aa: ASSPGRGQETQY
j_call: TRBJ2-5
clone_size: NA
v_call: TRBV7-8

cdr3_aa: ATRLLGTSGSYEQY
j_call: TRBJ2-7
clone_size: NA
v_call: TRBV15

cdr3_aa: ASSNLPGTLRDTQY
j_call: TRBJ2-3
clone_size: NA
v_call: TRBV27

cdr3_aa: ASSYVQGNIQY
j_call: TRBJ2-4
clone_size: NA
v_call: TRBV6-5

cdr3_aa: TSSGQGVKSRGYT
j_call: TRBJ1-2
clone_size: once
v_call: TRBV1

cdr3_aa: AATGASPLH
j_call: TRBJ1-6
clone_size: few
v_call: TRBV30

cdr3_aa: ASSLSAGGRGDTQY
j_call: TRBJ2-3
clone_size: NA
v_call: TRBV27

cdr3_aa: ASSADKGGQF
j_call: TRBJ2-1
clone_size: NA
v_call: TRBV2

cdr3_aa: AWSGPDPGGTDEQF
j_call: TRBJ2-1
clone_size: NA
v_call: TRBV30

cdr3_aa: ASSQYQGNYGYT
j_call: TRBJ1-2
clone_size: NA
v_call: TRBV4-3

cdr3_aa: ASSDRNYGYT
j_call: TRBJ1-2
clone_size: NA
v_call: TRBV2

cdr3_aa: ASSLRQGFHGELF
j_call: TRBJ2-2
clone_size: NA
v_call: TRBV11-1

cdr3_aa: ASRAGGSSEQY
j_call: TRBJ2-7
clone_size: NA
v_call: TRBV28

cdr3_aa: ASSQGFGASDEKLF
j_call: TRBJ1-4
clone_size: NA
v_call: TRBV4-2

cdr3_aa: ASSSPKDRGHGYT
j_call: TRBJ1-2
clone_size: NA
v_call: TRBV19

cdr3_aa: ASSQSTVDNEKLF
j_call: TRBJ1-4
clone_size: few
v_call: TRBV4-1

cdr3_aa: ASSQGGGVGGQPQH
j_call: TRBJ1-5
clone_size: NA
v_call: TRBV14

cdr3_aa: ASSMGLAGEYEQY
j_call: TRBJ2-7
clone_size: once
v_call: TRBV5-6

cdr3_aa: ASSSARDSSDEQF
j_call: TRBJ2-1
clone_size: NA
v_call: TRBV7-9